Listed below are T cell receptor beta chains from one sample, sequenced in a study of cytomegalovirus exposure and HLA in healthy donors. The table came from immunoSEQ multiplex PCR; TCRdb's copy has only in-frame clones and leaves some out. This repertoire shows over 150,000 clones, roughly three quarters found once; its top ten account for around 1.4%. The sequenced material came from PBMCs. Receptor source: a man between 60 and 75 years old in good health and CMV-seronegative. Each CDR3 is given with its conserved first and last residue. The D gene is left open where the match is weak. For some rows the clone size is stated as once, few or many, or as a class when expanded; others skip it.

NA	NA	TRBJ1-2	TRBV7-9	TGTGCCAGCAGCTTAGAACTAGAGTATGGCTACACCTTC	CASSLELEYGYTF
NA	TRBD1	TRBJ2-7	TRBV7-8	TGTGCCACCACATGGGGTGGGGACAGGTCGCTTTACGAGCAGTACTTC	CATTWGGDRSLYEQYF
few	NA	TRBJ2-1	TRBV13	TGTGCCAGCAGCTTAGTGTGGTTTAGCTCCTACAATGAGCAGTTCTTC	CASSLVWFSSYNEQFF
NA	TRBD2	TRBJ2-5	TRBV7-7	TGTGCCAGCAGACTAGCGGGAGAAGAGACCCAGTACTTC	CASRLAGEETQYF
NA	NA	TRBJ1-4	TRBV5-1	TGCGCCAGCAGCTTGGTGGCAGGGCATAATGAAAAACTGTTTTTT	CASSLVAGHNEKLFF
NA	NA	TRBJ2-7	TRBV7-8	TGTGCCAGCAGCTTTGCCAGTACCTACGAGCAGTACTTC	CASSFASTYEQYF
NA	TRBD2	TRBJ2-5	TRBV6-7	TGTGCCAGCATTGGGGGGGAGCAAGAGACCCAGTACTTC	CASIGGEQETQYF
NA	TRBD2	TRBJ2-2	TRBV30	TGTGCCTGGAGTGGGGCGGGGGGGAACACCGGGGAGCTGTTTTTT	CAWSGAGGNTGELFF
NA	TRBD2	TRBJ2-3	TRBV13	TGTGCCAGCAGCTTAGTCTTCAGCGGGGTCACAGATACGCAGTATTTT	CASSLVFSGVTDTQYF
NA	NA	TRBJ2-1	TRBV6-4	TGTGCCAGCAGTACTACTACTGGGGAGTTCAATGAGCAGTTCTTC	CASSTTTGEFNEQFF
NA	TRBD1	TRBJ1-2	TRBV2	TGTGCCAGCAGTGTCGGGACAGGGGGAGCGGACTACACCTTC	CASSVGTGGADYTF